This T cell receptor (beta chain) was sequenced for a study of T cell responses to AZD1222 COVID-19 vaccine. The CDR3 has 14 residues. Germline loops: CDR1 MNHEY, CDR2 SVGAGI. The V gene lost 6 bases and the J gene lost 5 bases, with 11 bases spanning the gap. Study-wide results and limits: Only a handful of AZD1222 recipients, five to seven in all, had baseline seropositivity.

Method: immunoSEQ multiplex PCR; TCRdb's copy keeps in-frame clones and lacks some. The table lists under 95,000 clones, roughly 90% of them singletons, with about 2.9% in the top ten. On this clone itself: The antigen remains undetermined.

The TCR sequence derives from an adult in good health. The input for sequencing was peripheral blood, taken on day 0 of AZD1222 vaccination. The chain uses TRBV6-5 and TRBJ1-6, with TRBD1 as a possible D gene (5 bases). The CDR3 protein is CASRTGTDNSPLHF. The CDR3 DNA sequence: TGTGCCAGCAGAACCGGGACGGATAATTCACCCCTCCACTTT.